This T cell receptor (beta chain) was captured by sequencing in a study of CXCR3-negative and CXCR3-positive naive CD8 T cells. Note on this clonotype: What it recognizes is unknown.

From germline, CDR1 is LNHDA and CDR2 SQIVND (reference sequence). The CDR3 runs to 12 residues. The authors prepared UMI-labeled TRB cDNA libraries by 5' RACE. TCRdb re-called the 5' RACE reads; every CDR3 protein appears as one record, without DNA. Recorded for this sample: roughly 90,000 distinct CDR3 sequences. The naive CD8+ gate required CD45RO-CCR7+CD27+CD95- phenotype. Study-wide findings and caveats: Naive subsets had comparable surface CD5, so TRB CDR3 properties gauged TCR strength.

This sequence was found in a human donor in good health. Some clones in this sample may be carry-over from other donors' samples. The chain carries TRBV19 and TRBJ2-1. Material: naive CXCR3- CD8+ T cells from blood. Subset noted: CD45RO-CCR7+CD27+CD95- naive CD8+ T cells lacking CXCR3 (TNR3-). The CDR3 loop is CASGSSYNEQFF.